Sequencing of this T cell receptor beta chain was carried out in a study of cytomegalovirus exposure and HLA in healthy donors (dated by TCRdb to about 2017). For context, the study as a whole: In an earlier analysis of around 540 of the donors, roughly 300 Gb of sequence data and approximately 120 million unique TCR beta sequences from about 179 million T cells were reported. Besides the first cohort of around 670 subjects, a separate validation cohort made up of roughly 120 different subjects was used. The number of donors typed differed by locus, with about 629-630 for A, B, C, DRB1 and DQB1, roughly 520 for DQA1, 606 for DPA1, and around 450 for DPB1. Donor age, sex, ethnicity and CMV serostatus were collected together with the repertoire data. About 310 gigabases of sequencing data and 70 million to 85 million unique TCR sequences were included in an early release covering roughly 600 HLA-typed donors. To predict cytomegalovirus infection status, the study combined high-throughput TCR immunosequencing, statistical association of individual TCRs with disease status, and machine learning. The study aimed to test whether signatures of past pathogen exposure could be identified by cataloging public T cell receptors. To decide whether each TCR beta V gene segment behaved as functional or pseudogenic, an earlier analysis of some 600 of the donors relied on high-throughput TCR beta sequencing. A later analysis re-examined previously published TCR beta repertoires from more than 650 donors and added high-resolution HLA genotyping to investigate patterns of TCR occurrence. Using immunosequencing, the study profiled T cell repertoires from fewer than 700 subjects and related those repertoires to cytomegalovirus serostatus. Among some 410 genotyped donors of the cohort, an average of roughly 230,000 unique TCR beta nucleotide sequences was sequenced per donor, of which about 18% were non-productive. Every repertoire in the discovery cohort had been generated on one and the same sequencing platform. HLA typing covered class I and class II loci at four-digit resolution. A later genetic analysis used genome-wide SNP genotypes for about 55% of the 666 donors, treating that subset as a discovery cohort. Rather than drawing on any new phenotypic data, the later analysis identified candidate immune exposures from TCR beta sequences and the way those sequences occurred across donors. A few DR-DQ haplotypes were treated as single units for association and clustering because of strong linkage in the cohort. The genetic ancestry cluster associated with self-reported Caucasian donors included 81% of the roughly 410 genotyped donors.

Study-level results and caveats: In this cohort, only TCR beta chains were sequenced, and detectable features were limited by the absence of alpha or paired-chain data. Specific HLA alleles were associated with some 15,000 TCR beta sequences at a false discovery rate of 0.05 in a later analysis. Linkage disequilibrium might explain the correlated functional status among segregating V segments, but an unknown experimental factor could not be ruled out. Because HLA typing was missing for some donors at each locus, association tests included only the typed subset. In a later analysis, the rate of TCR association differed among HLA loci, with DRB1 alleles having the most associated TCRs and HLA-C alleles having the fewest. A later genetic analysis associated a missense DCLRE1C variant with V-gene and J-gene trimming of TCR beta chains, and an independent cohort replicated the association. Some IMGT-functional V segments, including TRBV6-2 and TRBV6-3, could not be told apart with the 87-base-pair reads, so those segments were excluded. In an earlier analysis of several hundred of the donors, most TCR beta V segments were observed in productive rearrangements about 87% or about 30% of the time, broadly matching IMGT annotations. Across donors, most TCR sequences were observed very rarely, whereas some public TCRs were present in many individuals. Assigning TCR associations to individual alleles was difficult when HLA alleles, especially DR and DQ, strongly co-occurred. The earlier analysis of fewer than 750 of the donors excluded some 15 rarely observed V segments, including chromosome 9 orphons, because counts were too low. Roughly uniform sequencing depth across donors was assumed in presence/absence analyses, although this assumption may not hold. A further reported finding was that TCR beta sequences accurately predicted the HLA-A and HLA-B alleles for most subjects in the first cohort. According to a later analysis, most CMV-associated TCR beta chains appeared to be HLA-restricted, and the HLA associations seemed to be driven largely by CMV exposure. According to the authors, the approach could potentially be generalized to other disease states and immunological phenotypes. The study listed 150 to 200 TCR beta chains as associated with cytomegalovirus. In a later analysis, HLA-associated TCR beta chains showed more clonal expansion and lower generation probabilities than non-associated chains that were equally common. According to a later analysis, parvovirus B19, influenza, CMV and Epstein-Barr virus appeared linked to several top co-occurrence clusters. The classifier was reported to diagnose cytomegalovirus status with high specificity and sensitivity in both the original and validation cohorts. A cluster of highly shared sequence variants was judged likely to represent a technical artifact of the sequencing pipeline. A later genetic analysis reported fewer N-insertions in productive TCRs among donors in an Asian-associated ancestry cluster than the roughly 640-donor mean. In vitro tests confirmed that a few of the cytomegalovirus-associated TCR beta chains recognize cytomegalovirus antigens. The only immune exposure information available for the cohort was CMV serostatus.

In total, around 600 healthy bone marrow donors made up the cohort. At the time of sampling, every cohort member was nominally healthy, though immune exposures that went unrecorded were likely present. The donor was CMV seropositive and belonged to the group of over 250 seropositive cohort members. Each donor provided a peripheral blood sample, and peripheral blood mononuclear cells were used for TCR beta sequencing. The Qiagen DNeasy Blood Extraction Kit was used to extract genomic DNA from the blood cell samples. Points on this clone: What this receptor recognizes is not known. Base qualities are not at hand, and no much larger clone is one base apart.

To prepare the library, the immunoSEQ multiplex PCR assay was applied. For the multiplex PCR, a mixture combining 60 forward primers for TCR Vbeta segments and 13 reverse primers for TCR Jbeta segments was used. Amplification of the CDR3 region of rearranged TCR beta genes was performed with a multiplex PCR assay on genomic DNA. The amplified TCR beta libraries were sequenced on the Illumina HiSeq System as 87-base-pair reads. Regarding the original processing steps: Across the roughly 700 repertoires, a later analysis counted approximately 83 million unique TCR beta chains, approximately 12 million of which were shared by at least two donors. A nearest-neighbor algorithm error-corrected the raw reads and collapsed the reads into unique sequences, merging closely related sequences to remove PCR and sequencing errors. V, D and J gene segments were assigned by aligning CDR3 sequences to IMGT reference sequences. For a sequence to be retained, at least a six-nucleotide match to both a V gene segment and a J gene segment was required. A rearrangement was called productive if the CDR3 had no stop codons and remained in frame with V and J, and every other rearrangement was called non-productive. Following IMGT convention, CDR3 was defined as the stretch from the second conserved V-encoded cysteine to the conserved J-encoded phenylalanine. The earlier analysis of some 550 of the donors excluded any sequence lacking an unambiguous match to a single V gene segment. In an earlier analysis of a few hundred of the donors, a V segment was called functional when productive rearrangements were above 56.7%, and segregating when the standard deviation between donors exceeded 5%. A statistical classification framework was built for diagnosing cytomegalovirus status from the catalog of TCR beta chain sequences. In a later analysis, TCR nucleotide sequences were compared against IMGT/GENE-DB human TR gene sequences so that V and J genes could be assigned. A later analysis assigned CDR3 sequences and most-parsimonious VDJ recombination scenarios with the TCRdist pipeline. In a later analysis, each TCR beta chain was defined by its CDR3 amino acid sequence together with its V-gene family, and reads lacking a unique V-gene family were excluded. A later analysis removed 592 highly shared, low-generation-probability nucleotide sequences to deal with suspected cross-contamination and a sequencing artifact. For each public chain, a later analysis derived a clonal expansion index from normalized ranks of inferred template counts within each repertoire. In a later analysis, generation probabilities were computed with a VDJ recombination model fitted to out-of-frame rearrangements, and the resulting probabilities were checked against IGoR. In a later analysis, TCR-TCR, TCR-HLA and TCR-CMV co-occurrence was scored with hypergeometric tests, and a repertoire-size bias correction was applied to TCR pairs. A later analysis estimated false discovery rates by permuting HLA or CMV assignments 20 times. In a later analysis, co-occurring TCRs were grouped using DBSCAN, with TCRdist sequence similarity added in when clustering inside HLA-allele-positive subsets. Repertoires with fewer than 30,000 or more than 120,000 public chains were left out of co-occurrence clustering, as were five repertoires with anomalous nucleotide sharing. In its TCRdb copy, this immuneACCESS table keeps in-frame sequences only and misses some clones. Where compared with another copy, unresolved V genes explain less than half of these, and the others have no known cause. V, J and clone size are those of that table, while D and trimming were read from the DNA. The sample profile shows approximately 150,000 clones; about 64% of them were found once. Together, the top ten hold 6% to 8.5% of the sample.

CDR1 MNHNS and CDR2 SASEGT are derived from the germline V gene. At the junction V is shortened by 2 bases and J by 4 bases; bases outside the gene matches: 4. From the cysteine through the phenylalanine, the CDR3 covers 15 amino acids. CDR3 DNA only is kept here, 45 bases in frame from base 1. The receptor's source is a woman in her sixties in good health and CMV-seropositive. The chain couples TRBV6-1 to TRBJ1-5, with 8 central nucleotides matching TRBD1. Specimen: PBMCs. The nucleotides read TGTGCCAGCAGTGAACAGGGGGCACCAAATCAGCCCCAGCATTTT. Its protein product is CASSEQGAPNQPQHF.